This TCR beta chain appears in the sequencing data of a study of tissue T cells after allogeneic stem cell transplantation (dated by TCRdb to between 2021 and 2023). The study in broad terms: Seven adult allo-HCT recipients with steroid-refractory GVHD were prospectively enrolled in a research-autopsy study over a roughly three-year period. Every GVHD patient received a graft from a donor; several grafts were unmodified and three were CD34-selected to deplete T cells. Gastrointestinal GVHD was present in all GVHD patients, several lines of GVHD-directed therapy were administered to all GVHD patients, and skin involvement was additionally present in several GVHD patients. Pre-transplant PBMCs, which were of recipient origin, were available from roughly 5 GVHD patients. For viably preserved blood and marrow, CD3+ T cells were flow-sorted when cell numbers allowed; smaller samples underwent direct DNA extraction. The study profiled TCR beta repertoires across many tissues from research autopsies of patients with and without GVHD, plus mouse models of GVHD. The human arm was conducted as a prospective observational study, and neither blinding nor randomization was performed. The investigation overall reported the following: Within patients, how anatomically similar tissues were was a major factor shaping TCR repertoire composition, regardless of disease or transplant status. In both patients and mice, T cells from blood and spleen covered only a limited part of the TCR repertoire found in tissues. Few T cell clones were found to be shared across patients, but shared repertoire signatures across patients were revealed in a tissue-specific fashion by motif-based clustering. A small and clinically heterogeneous patient cohort was studied, and sampling depth was acknowledged as a limitation. The study did not determine which tissue TCRs were alloreactive or antigen-specific, and some clones might have been persisting host cells.

This sample's time point label indicates: recipient (host-origin) PBMCs collected before allo-HCT. Library preparation was by the immunoSEQ multiplex PCR assay. TCRbeta CDR3 sequencing was done by Adaptive Biotechnologies at survey depth, reporting CDR3 sequences, V/J genes, productive frequency and template counts. Amplification of TCR beta CDR3 regions started from genomic DNA instead of RNA. For the original study's pipeline: Jensen-Shannon divergence served to quantify pairwise repertoire overlap between tissues, with 0 meaning identical and 1 meaning complete divergence. Based on pairwise JSD values, tissues were grouped by single-linkage agglomerative hierarchical clustering, and the results were shown as dendrograms. GLIPH2 was run on all patient samples with simulation_depth 1000, kmer_min_depth 3 and cdr3_length_cutoff 8, and groups with more than two unique CDR3s were retained. A standardized tissue-overlap score extrapolated Jaccard GLIPH-group overlap across patients to a standard repertoire size of 1000 clones. Linear mixed-effect models, with tissue included as a fixed effect and individual included as a random effect, were used to assess associations of diversity with clinical or experimental variables. TCRdb holds this immuneACCESS table with in-frame rearrangements only. Some clones are missing; in checked studies, unresolved V genes explain under half, and the rest has no known cause. V, J and clone size were drawn from that table, and D and trimming were deduced from the DNA. This sample has 25,000 to 35,000 clones in its table, and about 85% of those were observed once. The top ten clonotypes cover under 4.5% of the sample.

The CDR3 starts with the cysteine, ends with the phenylalanine, and has 16 residues. This entry keeps only the CDR3 DNA: 48 bases, framed from base 1. V and J lose 0 bases and 1 base, and a span of 9 bases separates them. The germline V gene specifies SGHAT as CDR1 and FQNNGV as CDR2. In its sample, this clone was seen a few times. Its target antigen remains unknown. Base qualities are not recorded, but no much larger clone differs from it by a single base. The sample carries other DNA sequences with the same CDR3. The receptor's source is a woman aged 18 to 55 who later had graft-versus-host disease after an allogeneic stem cell transplant. The chain couples TRBV11-2 to TRBJ2-2; the D gene cannot be named for sure. Sequenced material: blood, taken before transplantation. The nucleotide sequence is given as TGTGCCAGCAGCTTAGAGATAGGGCGGAACACCGGGGAGCTGTTTTTT. Its amino acids are CASSLEIGRNTGELFF.